This TCR beta chain was recorded in a study of vaccination and CD4 T cells after COVID-19. The Oncomine TCR Beta short-read assay generated sequence data from the DNA of cultured CD4+ T cells. TCRdb re-derived calls from the PCR reads in MiXCR, one entry per CDR3 protein. This sample carries thousands of distinct CDR3 sequences, about three quarters of them seen once, and the ten largest clones take more than 25%. Noted treatment: approximately nine-day PBMC culture with coronavirus spike peptide pools or control peptides (ViraFEST assay). In germline, CDR1 is SGHAT, CDR2 FQNNGV. The CDR3 is 16 amino acids. Notes on this clonotype: As yet, its antigen is unknown. An end of the junction does not agree with germline; a read error may underlie this.

The sample taken for sequencing was CD4+ T cells from blood, cultured in vitro. This chain connects TRBV11-2 to TRBJ2-2, with TRBD1 matching 9 bases. The TCR was taken from a human donor who had recovered from COVID-19. The CDR3 DNA sequence: TGTGCCAGCGTGAAAGTATGGGACAGGGCACACGGGGAGCAGTTTTTT. Its translation is CASVKVWDRAHGEQFF. Combining the CDR3 with reference TRBV11-2 and TRBJ2-2 gives the whole variable domain EAGVAQSPRYKIIEKRQSVAFWCNPISGHATLYWYQQILGQGPKLLIQFQNNGVVDDSQLPKDRFSAERLKGVDSTLKIQPAKLEDSAVYLCASVKVWDRAHGEQFFGEGSRLTVL.